This T cell receptor beta chain was sequenced during a study of cytomegalovirus exposure and HLA in healthy donors. Whole-study context: Of the donors genotyped, approximately 400 in all, 65% to 90% fell in the Caucasian-associated ancestry cluster.

In the PCR, 60 Vbeta and 13 Jbeta primers were used. Data came from immunoSEQ multiplex PCR; TCRdb stores just in-frame clones and leaves some out. The table has approximately 210,000 clones, about 81% seen once. A remark on this clone: What it binds is unknown.

Study-level findings and limits: Per published accounts, TCR beta sequences correctly predicted the HLA-A and HLA-B alleles of most subjects. Association of a missense DCLRE1C variant with TCR beta V- and J-gene trimming was reported in a later analysis.

V was clipped by 2 bases and J by 0 bases, with 8 bases between them. This CDR3 is built from 15 residues. CDR1 is MNHEY, CDR2 SMNVEV, per germline (reference sequence). The rearrangement uses TRBV27 and TRBJ2-1, with D unresolved. Source material: PBMCs. The receptor was isolated from a man between 18 and 29 years old in good health and CMV-seronegative. The CDR3 DNA follows: TGTGCCAGCAGTTTAAGCCCGAGCTCCTACAATGAGCAGTTCTTC. Protein product: CASSLSPSSYNEQFF.